These 9 T cell receptor beta chains were sequenced from one sample in a study of molecular identifiers for immune sequencing clone quantification. MiXCR, applied by TCRdb to the PCR reads, yields one record per CDR3 protein. The sample includes roughly 97,000 distinct CDR3 sequences, 20% to 25% of them seen just once. Material: naive CD8+ T cells from blood, with Jurkat cell RNA spiked in. Subset indicated: FACS-sorted CD8+CD4-CCR7+CD45RA+ naive T cells. The receptors come from a human donor in good health. Some libraries in this study had Jurkat cell RNA spiked in.

Points on this clonotype: Possible read error: a much larger clone is one base away. V is TRBV7-3 and J is TRBJ2-5; 9 bases are shared with TRBD1. Trimming took 3 bases from V and 5 from J; bases not matched to a gene: 7. The CDR3 has 15 residues. Germline CDR1 is SGHTA and CDR2 is FQGTGA. CDR3 protein: CASSFTGTGMETQYF. CDR3 nucleotide sequence: TGTGCCAGCAGCTTCACTGGGACAGGGATGGAGACCCAGTACTTC.

This clonotype was seen repeatedly, ten times or more. The rearrangement uses TRBV7-6 and TRBJ2-1, with 11 bases matching TRBD2. The V segment lost 0 bases and the J segment 8 bases; nucleotides outside the gene matches: 6. The CDR3 totals 16 residues. The germline CDR1 and CDR2 sequences are SGHVS and FNYEAQ. The DNA for the CDR3 is TGTGCCAGCAGCTTAGCGACTAGCGGGACGTTGGATGAGCAGTTCTTC. Amino acids: CASSLATSGTLDEQFF.

This chain joins TRBV27 and TRBJ1-1, with 7 bases matching TRBD1. The CDR3 loop spans 15 amino acids. CDR1 and CDR2 (germline): MNHEY, SMNVEV (reference sequence). After removal of 5 bases from V and 4 bases from J, the junction contained 10 bases not matched to a gene. Here the CDR3 DNA reads TGTGCCAGCAGTCACACACACAGGGGAGGCACTGAAGCTTTCTTT. Protein: CASSHTHRGGTEAFF.

The chain employs TRBV13 and TRBJ1-2, with unresolved D. Trimming cost V 9 bases and J 5 bases, with 19 bases left between them. This CDR3 spans 14 amino acids. CDR1 and CDR2 (germline): PRHDT, FYEKMQ (reference sequence). The CDR3 bases are TGTGCCAGTTCGCAGGAGCTAGCGGGGTATGGCTACACCTTC. Translating gives CASSQELAGYGYTF.

On this clonotype: A much larger clone sits a single nucleotide away, making a read error possible. V usage is TRBV19 and J usage is TRBJ1-4; 7 nucleotides align to TRBD1. The CDR3 has 14 residues. Germline CDR1 and CDR2: LNHDA and SQIVND (reference sequence). The CDR3 DNA follows: TGTGCCAGTAGTGGGACAGCAACTAATGAAGAACTGTTTTTT. Translated: CASSGTATNEELFF.

Regarding this clonotype: One end of the junction fails to match germline, which may point to a read error. V gene TRBV19 combines with J gene TRBJ2-7, with unresolved D. The germline CDR1 and CDR2 sequences are LNHDA and SQIVND (reference sequence). The CDR3 has 11 residues. The CDR3 DNA sequence: TGTGCCAGTAGTAACACCTACGAGCGGTACTTC. Translation gives CASSNTYERYF.

This clonotype was observed many times. This chain links TRBV11-2 with TRBJ2-7; D is uncertain. Trimming shortened V by 1 base and J by 3 bases, and 7 bases separated the two germline ends. The CDR3 contains 13 residues. Germline V gene data show CDR1 as SGHAT and CDR2 as FQNNGV. CDR3 DNA: TGTGCCAGCAGCTTAGCCGTAAACTACGAGCAGTACTTC. Translated: CASSLAVNYEQYF.

This clonotype has ten or more counts. V usage is TRBV13 and J usage is TRBJ2-2; 7 bases line up with TRBD1. The CDR3 loop spans 17 amino acids. Trimming took 0 bases from V and 5 from J; bases not matched to a gene: 9. Germline V CDR1 and CDR2: PRHDT, FYEKMQ (reference sequence). Here the CDR3 DNA reads TGTGCCAGCAGCTTAGGAGTAGGGGGCCCGAGGACCGGGGAGCTGTTTTTT. Its protein product is CASSLGVGGPRTGELFF.

This clonotype was observed a few times. The V and J genes are TRBV7-9 and TRBJ2-7; possibly TRBD1 for D (5 bases). V was trimmed by 5 bases and J by 3 bases, leaving 11 bases between them. CDR1 is SEHNR, CDR2 FQNEAQ, per germline (reference sequence). The CDR3 length is 13 residues. CDR3 nucleotide sequence: TGTGCCAGCAGCCCTGACAGTAACTACGAGCAGTACTTC. It yields the protein CASSPDSNYEQYF.